The clone carrying this T cell receptor (beta chain) appeared a few times. V was clipped by 3 bases and J by 9 bases; unmatched bases: 13. Germline CDR1 SGHTA, CDR2 FQGNSA. The length of the CDR3 is 15 residues. TCRdb ran MiXCR on the RT-PCR reads and lists one entry per CDR3 protein. The data hold approximately 720,000 distinct CDR3 sequences, with 12% to 15% observed a single time. V usage is TRBV7-2 and J usage is TRBJ2-5, with TRBD1 identical over 7 bases. The sample comprised memory CD4+ T cells from blood. The receptor comes from a female donor in good health, serving as a healthy control. CDR3 DNA sequence: TGTGCCAGCAGCTTCCTACAGGGGCCGGATTCCCCCCAGTACTTC. It specifies CASSFLQGPDSPQYF.